The text below deals with one T cell receptor beta chain. What it binds is unknown. The data belong to a study of shared clonotypes between healthy human individuals. The study, taken as a whole, reports: Naive subsets generally had larger estimated richness than memory subsets. Across a few donors, naive CD4 shared roughly 5.1%, naive CD8 more than 3%, memory CD4 over 2%, memory CD8 about 0.38%. Rarefaction exposed incomplete sorted-subset sequencing despite large depth. Owing to a small donor count, the genetic and exposure-history diversity represented was limited.

The method was immunoSEQ multiplex PCR; TCRdb's version includes in-frame clones alone and lacks a portion of them. The sample carries about 1.5 million clones, approximately 96% recorded once. Sequencing was carried out using naive CD4+ T cells sorted from blood. As to subset: CD45RA+ positively selected. This clonotype was obtained from a man in his thirties or forties in good health.

The CDR3 DNA reads as TGTGCCAGCTCACCGGGCAGTCTAAATGAAAAACTGTTTTTT. It yields the protein CASSPGSLNEKLFF. The rearrangement uses TRBV18 and TRBJ1-4; the D is unclear. The CDR3 is 14 amino acids. The ends were cut back, 3 bases at V and 5 bases at J, with 10 bases in the middle. The germline V gene has CDR1 KGHSH and CDR2 LQKENI.